This TCR beta chain was identified in a study of T-cell memory formation after mild COVID-19 (dated by TCRdb to the early 2020s). Background on the whole study: TCR sequence clusters from the two donors were found to be largely donor specific. T-cell clones expanding and contracting after mild COVID-19 in a couple of donors were tracked by longitudinal TCRalpha and TCRbeta repertoire sequencing. Two young, previously healthy adult volunteers made up the cohort, one male and one female. General study outcomes and caveats: Clones that contracted from day 15 to 85 showed balanced CD4/CD8 phenotypes, whereas a second wave of clones that expanded from day 15 to 37 leaned towards CD4+. The second-wave clones that peaked on day 37 were not confirmed to be SARS-CoV-2 specific. Some responding clones were found in pre-infection memory, which suggests that pre-existing cross-reactive memory T cells took part in the SARS-CoV-2 response. Only a couple of mild cases were covered in the study, and larger cohorts including severe cases with pre-infection samples were considered necessary. Contracting CD4+ clones were located mainly in the CM and EM memory subsets, whereas CD8+ clones were found to be enriched in EMRA.

Per the germline V gene, SGHRS is the CDR1 and YFSETQ is the CDR2. From V the trimming removes 1 base and from J it removes 4 bases, while the gene matches leave 10 bases of the junction unaccounted for. The CDR3 runs 16 amino acids, cysteine and phenylalanine included. Kept here is only the CDR3 DNA, which spans 48 bases and is read in frame from base 1. Ficoll-Paque density gradient centrifugation was used to isolate PBMCs. The instrument given in TCRdb is Illumina NovaSeq 6000. TCRalpha and TCRbeta cDNA libraries were built by 5'RACE with constant-segment primers, adding sample barcodes and unique molecular identifiers. Trizol reagent was used to extract RNA from every sample. Amplification of the libraries took two PCR steps, and the second step added a second sample barcode plus Illumina TruSeq adapters. Sequencing of the libraries was done on an Illumina NovaSeq, producing 2 x 150 bp paired-end reads. The authors processed their data as follows. With migec v1.2.7, reads were demultiplexed and then collapsed into UMI-guided consensus sequences. Using mixcr v2.1.11, the UMI consensuses were aligned to TRA and TRB V and J templates and assembled into clonotypes. Clonotypes were classified as expanded or contracted when called significant by both edgeR and NoisET, with noise models trained on biological replicates. For edgeR calls, the cutoffs were a false discovery rate-adjusted p below 0.01 and a log2 fold-change threshold of 1. As an exploratory analysis of dynamics, max-normalized trajectories of the 1000 most abundant clonotypes were examined by PCA with hierarchical clustering. The CD4 or CD8 phenotype of responding clones was assigned using the separately sequenced CD4+ and CD8+ repertoires. Clones were called with MiXCR by TCRdb after fastp trimmed the public reads at Q25, and only in-frame beta chains were retained. Here each entry gathers all rows of one CDR3 protein and keeps the most common genes and DNA. These V and J calls rely on TCRdb rather than the paper's analysis. The sample profile shows fewer than 600,000 distinct CDR3 sequences; about 22% of them were found once. Around 9.2% of the sample goes to the ten largest clones.

This clonotype was seen a few times. Its antigen target is currently unknown. No base qualities exist here, and no much larger clone lies one base off it. This clonotype originated in an adult woman who had mild COVID-19 (a few samples of this study predate the infection). The sample titles of this study are shuffled in the database, so cell type and time point are left out; the donor was told from shared clones. The V and J genes are TRBV5-1 and TRBJ2-5, with 7 bases aligning to TRBD2. Sequencing was done on a sample of PBMCs or a T cell subset sorted from them (not recorded which). The DNA sequence is TGCGCCAGCAGCTTGCCAACTAGCGAGGTGGGAGAGACCCAGTACTTC. The translation is CASSLPTSEVGETQYF.